These 13 T cell receptor beta chains share one sample of origin, sequenced in a study of blood T cell repertoires in COVID-19. The assay was immunoSEQ multiplex PCR, and TCRdb's table has in-frame clones only and misses some. The repertoire holds some 200,000 clones, with roughly 88% as singletons. Source material: peripheral blood. These receptors all come from a man younger than 35 with active or convalescent COVID-19.

The chain combines TRBV27 with TRBJ2-1; tentative D call: TRBD2 (6 bases). Per the germline V gene, CDR1 is MNHEY and CDR2 is SMNVEV (reference sequence). The germline V and J ends were trimmed by 6 bases and 7 bases, with 10 bases remaining between them. This CDR3 comprises 12 residues. DNA of the CDR3: TGTGCCAGCAGGGTCGGAGGGAATGAGCAGTTCTTC. Its protein product is CASRVGGNEQFF.

The chain has TRBV4-1 and TRBJ2-5; D is perhaps TRBD2 (5 bases). Germline V gene lookup returns CDR1 MGHRA and CDR2 YSYEKL. The V end lost 1 base, the J end lost 5 bases, and 14 bases lay between the germline ends. The CDR3 covers 15 residues. The CDR3 spells CASSQAPGVEETQYF. Here the CDR3 DNA reads TGCGCCAGCAGCCAAGCCCCCGGGGTAGAGGAGACCCAGTACTTC.

This clone was seen once. This rearrangement joins TRBV28 to TRBJ2-7; 9 nucleotides align to TRBD2. Trimming cost V 3 bases and J 6 bases; bases outside gene matches: 9. CDR1 and CDR2 from the germline V gene are MDHEN and SYDVKM. This CDR3 has 15 residues. The CDR3 spells CASSFSQLAGPEQYF. The DNA of the CDR3 is TGTGCCAGCAGTTTCAGTCAACTAGCGGGCCCCGAGCAGTACTTC.

In regard to this clone: This CDR3 is also generated by other DNA sequences in the sample. The chain joins TRBV28 to TRBJ1-5; perhaps TRBD1 as D (5 bases). The germline CDR1 and CDR2 sequences are MDHEN and SYDVKM. The CDR3 consists of 13 residues. The V and J ends lost 5 bases and 2 bases respectively, with 7 bases between them. CDR3 sequence: CASSPRGNQPQHF. The CDR3 coding sequence is TGTGCCAGCAGTCCCAGGGGCAATCAGCCCCAGCATTTT.

V and J are TRBV4-2 and TRBJ2-7; no definite D call. Germline loops: CDR1 LGHNA, CDR2 YNFKEQ. V dropped 0 bases and J dropped 5 bases, with 8 bases sitting between them. This CDR3 spans 13 amino acids. In DNA form, the CDR3 reads TGTGCCAGCAGCCAAGATCTATCGAACGAGCAGTACTTC. It codes for CASSQDLSNEQYF.

The chain recombines TRBV6-5 with TRBJ1-3; D call uncertain. Per germline, CDR1 MNHEY and CDR2 SVGAGI. The CDR3 spans 16 residues. Trimming pared 0 bases from V and 2 bases from J, leaving 11 bases between. For the CDR3, the DNA is TGTGCCAGCAGTTACTCCCTCGCGGGAGCTGGAAACACCATATATTTT. It is translated as CASSYSLAGAGNTIYF.

The chain carries TRBV19 and TRBJ1-1, with 7 bases matching TRBD1. The V segment lost 2 bases and the J segment 4 bases; nucleotides outside the gene matches: 4. Germline CDR1 is LNHDA and CDR2 is SQIVND (reference sequence). CDR3 length: 14 amino acids. The CDR3 spells CASSITGVATEAFF. Here the CDR3 DNA reads TGTGCCAGTAGTATAACAGGGGTGGCCACTGAAGCTTTCTTT.

V and J are TRBV29-1 and TRBJ2-3, with D hard to call. The ends were cut back, 5 bases at V and 0 bases at J, with 6 bases in the middle. From germline, CDR1 is SQVTM and CDR2 ANQGSEA. CDR3 length equals 12 residues. In DNA form, the CDR3 reads TGCAGCGTTAGGAGAAGCACAGATACGCAGTATTTT. Amino acid sequence: CSVRRSTDTQYF.

The gene calls are TRBV7-2 and TRBJ1-2; TRBD1 agrees at 7 bases. With 1 base clipped from V and 8 bases from J, the junction kept 7 bases outside the gene matches. This CDR3 has 14 residues. Germline V CDR1 and CDR2: SGHTA, FQGNSA. CDR3 bases: TGTGCCAGCAGCTTAGATACAGGGGCCAAAGGCTACACCTTC. Encoded protein: CASSLDTGAKGYTF.

This clone was recorded only once. For the CDR3, the DNA is TGTGCCTGGCTGGGGACAGGGATCTCCTACGAGCAGTACTTC. It translates to CAWLGTGISYEQYF. The chain couples TRBV30 to TRBJ2-7, with TRBD1 identical over 9 bases. CDR1 and CDR2 from the germline V gene are GTSNPN and SVGIG (reference sequence). V was pared by 5 bases and J by 0 bases, with 5 bases of the junction left unmatched. The CDR3 is 14 amino acids.

This chain joins TRBV5-4 and TRBJ2-1, with TRBD2 matching over 7 bases. This CDR3 has 13 residues. V lost 0 bases to trimming and J lost 8 bases; unmatched junction nucleotides: 2. Germline CDR1 and CDR2: SGHNT and YYREEE (reference sequence). CDR3 DNA: TGTGCCAGCAGCTTGGCCGCGGGAGATGAGCAGTTCTTC. The encoded protein is CASSLAAGDEQFF.

This chain uses TRBV4-2 with TRBJ2-7; 11 bases map to TRBD2. Losses at the gene ends were 1 base for V and 5 bases for J; bases not matched to a gene: 7. This CDR3 is built from 16 residues. In germline, CDR1 is LGHNA, CDR2 YNFKEQ. The CDR3 loop reads CASSQVGLAGSDEQYF. As DNA, the CDR3 is TGTGCCAGCAGCCAAGTTGGACTAGCGGGTAGCGACGAGCAGTACTTC.

The V and J genes are TRBV11-2 and TRBJ2-7; TRBD1 matches at 7 bases. V shed 3 bases, J shed 4 bases, and the junction held 12 bases outside the gene matches. Germline V gene sequence: CDR1 SGHAT, CDR2 FQNNGV. The CDR3 is made up of 16 amino acids. CDR3 protein: CASSFFRSSGGYEQYF. Written as DNA, the CDR3 is TGTGCCAGCAGCTTTTTTAGGAGCTCAGGGGGTTACGAGCAGTACTTC.